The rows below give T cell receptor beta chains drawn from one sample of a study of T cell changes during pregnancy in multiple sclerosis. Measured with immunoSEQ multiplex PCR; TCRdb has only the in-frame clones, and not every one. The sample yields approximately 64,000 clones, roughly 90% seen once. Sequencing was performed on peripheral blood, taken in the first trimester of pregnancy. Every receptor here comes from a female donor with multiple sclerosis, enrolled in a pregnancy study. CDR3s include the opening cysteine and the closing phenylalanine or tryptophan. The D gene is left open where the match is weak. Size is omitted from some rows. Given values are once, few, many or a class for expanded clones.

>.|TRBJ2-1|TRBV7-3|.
CASSLEGFSYNEQFF
TGTGCCAGCAGCTTAGAGGGATTCTCCTACAATGAGCAGTTCTTC
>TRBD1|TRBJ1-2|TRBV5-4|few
CASSLTGGGYGYTF
TGTGCCAGCAGCTTAACAGGGGGCGGCTATGGCTACACCTTC
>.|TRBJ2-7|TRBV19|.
CASLEGTGKSDEQYF
TGTGCCAGCCTTGAGGGAACAGGGAAATCGGACGAGCAGTACTTC
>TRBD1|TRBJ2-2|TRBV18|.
CASSHQGALTGELFF
TGTGCCAGCTCACATCAGGGGGCCTTGACCGGGGAGCTGTTTTTT
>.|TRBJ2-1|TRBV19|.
CASSRRGPLDNEQFF
TGTGCCAGTAGTAGGAGAGGCCCCCTAGACAATGAGCAGTTCTTC
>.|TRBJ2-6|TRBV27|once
CASSLRSSGANVLTF
TGTGCCAGCAGTCTGAGAAGCTCTGGGGCCAACGTCCTGACTTTC
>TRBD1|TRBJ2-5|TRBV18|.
CASSPGQGASETQYF
TGTGCCAGCTCACCGGGACAGGGGGCCTCTGAGACCCAGTACTTC
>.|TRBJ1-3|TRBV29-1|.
CSVETGNTIYF
TGCAGCGTTGAGACAGGAAACACCATATATTTT
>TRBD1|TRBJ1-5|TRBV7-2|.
CASSLARWTGGFEPQHF
TGTGCCAGCAGCTTAGCGCGTTGGACAGGGGGCTTCGAGCCCCAGCATTTT
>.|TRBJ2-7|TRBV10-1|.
CASSDLGPLSYEQYF
TGCGCCAGCAGTGACCTGGGGCCGCTGTCCTACGAGCAGTACTTC
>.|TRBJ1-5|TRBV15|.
CATSSTNQPQHF
TGTGCCACCAGCAGCACAAATCAGCCCCAGCATTTT